These T cell receptor beta chains were read from a single sample in a study of T cell responses to AZD1222 COVID-19 vaccine. The repertoire was sequenced with immunoSEQ multiplex PCR; TCRdb's copy has only in-frame clones and lacks some. Of under 150,000 clones in the sample, 75% to 85% were seen once. This material consisted of peripheral blood, taken on day 0 of MenACWY control vaccination. The receptor source for this set is an adult in good health. The CDR3 runs from the conserved cysteine through the conserved F or W. D genes are given only for firm matches. Not all rows give a size; the values are once, few, many and, for expanded clones, a class.

DNA	CDR3	size	J	D	V
TGTGCCAGCAGCTTAAAACTAGGGGCAGGGAGGGGATCGAACACCGGGGAGCTGTTTTTT	CASSLKLGAGRGSNTGELFF	-	TRBJ2-2	TRBD2	TRBV7-3
TGTGCCAGCAGTCCCGGGGGGGCGAGCAGCCTCTCTGGGGCCAACGTCCTGACTTTC	CASSPGGASSLSGANVLTF	once	TRBJ2-6	TRBD2	TRBV6-6
TGTGCCAGCAGCCAACTCTCCAGGGTGTGGTCCTTC	CASSQLSRVWSF	-	TRBJ1-2	-	TRBV7-6
TGTGCCAGCGGGGGTTCCCCCTCCTACAATGAGCAGTTCTTC	CASGGSPSYNEQFF	-	TRBJ2-1	-	TRBV28
TGTGCCAGCAGTTCTTCACGGACTGAAGCTTTCTTT	CASSSSRTEAFF	-	TRBJ1-1	-	TRBV6-5
TGTGCCACCAGCAGAGTAGAGAGAACAGATACGCAGTATTTT	CATSRVERTDTQYF	-	TRBJ2-3	-	TRBV15
TGTGCCAGCAGCTTGGCTGACAGACTGATATTGCCCCTCCACTTT	CASSLADRLILPLHF	-	TRBJ1-6	-	TRBV5-5
TGTGCCAGCAGCTTTAGATATGGCTACACCTTC	CASSFRYGYTF	-	TRBJ1-2	-	TRBV5-6
TGCAGCGTTGGGGTACAGCTGAACACTGAAGCTTTCTTT	CSVGVQLNTEAFF	-	TRBJ1-1	-	TRBV29-1
TGTGCCAGCAAAAAAGGGGGGGGCGCGTACACTGAAGCTTTCTTT	CASKKGGGAYTEAFF	-	TRBJ1-1	-	TRBV6-5
TGTGCCAGCTTGCCTAGACAGGGACGGGGCGCCACTGAAGCTTTCTTT	CASLPRQGRGATEAFF	once	TRBJ1-1	TRBD1	TRBV27
TGTGCCACCAGTGAAGGGACAGGGGTCGGGTACAATGAGCAGTTCTTC	CATSEGTGVGYNEQFF	-	TRBJ2-1	TRBD1	TRBV24-1
TGTGCCAGCAGCCCCGGCAGGGGGAACACTGAAGCTTTCTTT	CASSPGRGNTEAFF	-	TRBJ1-1	-	TRBV7-8
TGTGCCAGCAGCTTGGGCGGACAACCTAACTATGGCTACACCTTC	CASSLGGQPNYGYTF	-	TRBJ1-2	-	TRBV5-4
TGTGCCAGCAGTGAAGGGCAGAACAATGAGCAGTTCTTC	CASSEGQNNEQFF	-	TRBJ2-1	-	TRBV6-1
TGTGCCAGCAGCCAAGAGGGCCGATTCCCTATCGGCACAGATACGCAGTATTTT	CASSQEGRFPIGTDTQYF	-	TRBJ2-3	-	TRBV14
TGCGCCAGCAGCTTGGTCGGTGGGGAAGAGACCCAGTACTTC	CASSLVGGEETQYF	-	TRBJ2-5	-	TRBV5-1
TGTGCCAGCAGCTTAGCTAGCGGGACGAATGAGCAGTTCTTC	CASSLASGTNEQFF	-	TRBJ2-1	TRBD2	TRBV7-9
TGTGCCAGCAGAGTAGGATTTACCGGGACAGAGGAGCGGTTC	CASRVGFTGTEERF	-	TRBJ2-7	TRBD1	TRBV6-5
TGTGCCAGCAGCCGCCAGGATGAGCAGTTCTTC	CASSRQDEQFF	-	TRBJ2-1	-	TRBV4-2
TGCGCCAGCAGCTCCTCCGGGACAACCGGGGAGCTGTTTTTT	CASSSSGTTGELFF	-	TRBJ2-2	-	TRBV5-1
TGTGCCAGCAGTGAAATTGGGGGGCGCAATGAAAAACTGTTTTTT	CASSEIGGRNEKLFF	-	TRBJ1-4	-	TRBV6-1